One and the same sample provided the 32 T cell receptor beta chains below, sequenced in a study of shared clonotypes between healthy human individuals. Profiling relied on immunoSEQ multiplex PCR, and the TCRdb table lists in-frame clones only, not all of them. The sample holds over 1.4 million clones; 96% are singletons and the top ten take roughly 1.2%. Sequencing was performed on naive CD4+ T cells sorted from blood. Indicated subset: CD45RA+ positively selected. These receptor sequences come from a man aged 30 to 45 in good health.

The chain is built from TRBV27 and TRBJ2-1; D not resolved. The CDR3 extends over 17 amino acids. In germline, CDR1 is MNHEY, CDR2 SMNVEV (reference sequence). V was clipped by 8 bases and J by 4 bases, with 24 bases between them. CDR3 sequence (DNA): TGTGCCAGCGGATCCTCCCCAGTAGTACAACAGTACAATGAGCAGTTCTTC. Protein: CASGSSPVVQQYNEQFF.

The gene calls are TRBV7-2 and TRBJ2-1; 10 bases map to TRBD2. V dropped 3 bases and J dropped 9; count of bases not matched to a gene: 8. In germline, CDR1 is SGHTA, CDR2 FQGNSA. The CDR3 has 15 amino acids. The CDR3: CASSLWASGSTEQFF. The CDR3 DNA reads TGTGCCAGCAGCTTGTGGGCTAGCGGGAGTACTGAGCAGTTCTTC.

This clone was detected only once. The rearrangement joins TRBV7-3 to TRBJ2-7; TRBD2 agrees at 8 bases. J was trimmed by 1 base and V by 5 bases; bases with no gene match: 10. Germline CDR1 reads SGHTA; CDR2 reads FQGTGA. This CDR3 region has 16 residues. This CDR3 reads CASSHLWVAGSYEQYF. CDR3 in DNA: TGTGCCAGCAGCCATCTGTGGGTAGCGGGATCCTACGAGCAGTACTTC. Looking up the rest from reference TRBV7-3 and TRBJ2-7 gives the full variable domain: GAGVSQTPSNKVTEKGKYVELRCDPISGHTALYWYRQSLGQGPEFLIYFQGTGAADDSGLPNDRFFAVRPEGSVSTLKIQRTERGDSAVYLCASSHLWVAGSYEQYFGPGTRLTVT.

V is TRBV18 and J is TRBJ2-3; weak D call: TRBD1 (5 bases). Trimming removed 2 bases from V and 2 bases from J, with 8 bases in between. Looked up from germline, CDR1 is KGHSH and CDR2 is LQKENI. This CDR3 has 14 residues. CDR3 sequence: CASSPRGLTDTQYF. Here the CDR3 DNA reads TGTGCCAGCTCACCAAGGGGCCTCACAGATACGCAGTATTTT.

This clone has a single count. This CDR3 is also generated by other DNA sequences in the sample. The CDR3 DNA reads as TGTGCCAGCAGCGCGAGAACAGATACGCAGTATTTT. It codes for CASSARTDTQYF. This chain connects TRBV9 to TRBJ2-3; no definite D call. This CDR3 region has 12 residues. Trimming cost V 3 bases and J 3 bases, with 5 bases left between them. The germline V gene has CDR1 SGDLS and CDR2 YYNGEE. Combining the CDR3 with reference TRBV9 and TRBJ2-3 gives the whole variable domain DSGVTQTPKHLITATGQRVTLRCSPRSGDLSVYWYQQSLDQGLQFLIQYYNGEERAKGNILERFSAQQFPDLHSELNLSSLELGDSALYFCASSARTDTQYFGPGTRLTVL.

As regards this clone: Other DNA sequences in the same sample also yield this CDR3. V gene TRBV5-1 combines with J gene TRBJ2-5; D not resolved. The CDR3 covers 14 residues. Germline assignment: CDR1 SGHRS and CDR2 YFSETQ. Trimming removed 0 bases from V and 2 bases from J, with 8 bases in between. This CDR3 is CASSLGLVQETQYF. The CDR3 bases are TGCGCCAGCAGCTTGGGACTCGTACAAGAGACCCAGTACTTC.

The chain is built from TRBV11-2 and TRBJ1-2; D is perhaps TRBD1 (5 bases). Trimming shortened V by 5 bases and J by 2 bases, and 12 bases separated the two germline ends. The CDR3 is 14 amino acids. CDR1 and CDR2 from the germline V gene are SGHAT and FQNNGV. CDR3 coding DNA: TGTGCCAGCAGCAGACAGAATATCAACTATGGCTACACCTTC. It translates to CASSRQNINYGYTF.

The rearrangement uses TRBV27 and TRBJ2-6; perhaps TRBD2 as D (5 bases). V lost 2 bases and J lost 0, with 17 bases in between. CDR3 length equals 19 residues. The germline V gene has CDR1 MNHEY and CDR2 SMNVEV (reference sequence). CDR3 sequence: CASSLIRGTPSSGANVLTF. CDR3 DNA: TGTGCCAGCAGTTTAATCCGGGGAACCCCTAGCTCTGGGGCCAACGTCCTGACTTTC.

The chain joins TRBV10-3 to TRBJ1-5; 7 nucleotides agree with TRBD1. CDR3 length: 15 residues. V shed 0 bases, J shed 11 bases, and the junction held 10 bases outside the gene matches. Germline CDR1 is ENHRY and CDR2 is SYGVKD. The CDR3 DNA reads as TGTGCCATCAGTGAGTCTCTGGGGACAGCCGGGACCCAGCATTTT. This gives the protein CAISESLGTAGTQHF.

V usage is TRBV27 and J usage is TRBJ1-1; tentatively, D is TRBD1 (6 bases). The CDR3 has 16 amino acids. Germline V gene lookup returns CDR1 MNHEY and CDR2 SMNVEV (reference sequence). The germline V and J ends were trimmed by 4 bases and 0 bases, with 15 bases remaining between them. The CDR3: CASSYSRGLLNTEAFF. The CDR3 DNA sequence: TGTGCCAGCAGTTACTCCAGGGGCCTCCTGAACACTGAAGCTTTCTTT.

The CDR3 coding sequence is TGTGCCAGCAGTTTATCGGCAGGCCGGTGGGATATCCCGTCCTACGAGCAGTACTTC. Translation gives CASSLSAGRWDIPSYEQYF. V and J are TRBV28 and TRBJ2-7; no clear D. CDR3 length: 19 amino acids. Germline V lookup: CDR1 MDHEN, CDR2 SYDVKM. With 1 base removed from V and 1 base from J, the gap between germline ends came to 23 bases.

The chain recombines TRBV7-2 with TRBJ2-1; 10 nucleotides match TRBD1. Germline loops: CDR1 SGHTA, CDR2 FQGNSA. The length of the CDR3 is 14 residues. The V segment lost 6 bases and the J segment 7 bases; nucleotides outside the gene matches: 6. The CDR3 region has the DNA TGTGCCAGCAGTACCGGGACAGGGGCAAATGAGCAGTTCTTC. Amino acid sequence: CASSTGTGANEQFF.

Here the CDR3 reads CASSLTEGIIQYF. In nucleotides, the CDR3 is TGTGCCAGCAGCTTAACTGAAGGTATCATTCAGTACTTC. This rearrangement joins TRBV7-9 to TRBJ2-4, with D unresolved. The CDR3 has 13 residues. The V gene's germline CDR1 is SEHNR and CDR2 FQNEAQ (reference sequence). Trimming left V 2 bases short and J 9 bases short, with 11 bases between. The variable domain in full, with the rest retrieved from reference TRBV7-9 and TRBJ2-4, is DTGVSQNPRHKITKRGQNVTFRCDPISEHNRLYWYRQTLGQGPEFLTYFQNEAQLEKSRLLSDRFSAERPKGSFSTLEIQRTEQGDSAMYLCASSLTEGIIQYFGAGTRLSVL.

The rearrangement links TRBV5-1 to TRBJ2-7, with 9 positions matching TRBD1. The CDR3 spans 14 residues. CDR1 is SGHRS, CDR2 YFSETQ, per germline. V lost 2 bases, J lost 6 bases, and 6 bases stayed unmatched. CDR3 coding DNA: TGCGCCAGCAGCTTCCGGGACAGGGCATCCGAGCAGTACTTC. Translation gives CASSFRDRASEQYF.

The chain carries TRBV6-1 and TRBJ1-5, with D unresolved. Germline lookup yields CDR1 MNHNS and CDR2 SASEGT. The CDR3 totals 13 residues. Trimming shortened V by 10 bases and J by 6 bases, and 16 bases separated the two germline ends. CDR3 region: CATGLQEAQPQHF. CDR3 in DNA: TGTGCCACCGGACTTCAGGAGGCTCAGCCCCAGCATTTT.

With respect to this clone: Other nucleotide sequences in the sample specify the same CDR3. J is TRBJ2-7 and V is TRBV27, with D unresolved. Trimming left V 2 bases short and J 5 bases short, with 7 bases between. This CDR3 has 12 amino acids. Germline CDR1 MNHEY, CDR2 SMNVEV (reference sequence). The CDR3 coding sequence is TGTGCCAGCAGTTTACTCGGAGACGAGCAGTACTTC. Amino acid sequence: CASSLLGDEQYF.

The chain uses TRBV7-2 and TRBJ1-1; 7 bases map to TRBD1. The CDR3 consists of 15 residues. V gave up 1 base and J gave up 4 bases; unmatched junction bases: 6. Germline values: CDR1 SGHTA, CDR2 FQGNSA. Here the CDR3 DNA reads TGTGCCAGCAGCTTAGTGGCAGGGGGGAGCACTGAAGCTTTCTTT. Translation: CASSLVAGGSTEAFF. The variable domain in full, with the rest retrieved from reference TRBV7-2 and TRBJ1-1, is GAGVSQSPSNKVTEKGKDVELRCDPISGHTALYWYRQSLGQGLEFLIYFQGNSAPDKSGLPSDRFSAERTGGSVSTLTIQRTQQEDSAVYLCASSLVAGGSTEAFFGQGTRLTVV.

The DNA of the CDR3 is TGTGCCCAACAGGGGGCTCCCTACGAGCAGTACTTC. Protein product: CAQQGAPYEQYF. The chain employs TRBV30 and TRBJ2-7; 9 bases are shared with TRBD1. Trimming removed 8 bases from V and 2 bases from J; junction bases left unmatched: 4. Germline CDR1 is GTSNPN and CDR2 is SVGIG (reference sequence). The CDR3 covers 12 residues.

V usage is TRBV29-1 and J usage is TRBJ1-5, with 9 nucleotides matching TRBD1. V gave up 6 bases and J gave up 4 bases; unmatched junction bases: 4. Germline V lookup: CDR1 SQVTM, CDR2 ANQGSEA. The CDR3 is 13 amino acids. The CDR3 is CSVSGQGNQPQHF. The DNA for the CDR3 is TGCAGCGTCTCGGGACAGGGTAATCAGCCCCAGCATTTT.

The chain recombines TRBV28 with TRBJ1-1; D gene uncertain. This CDR3 comprises 13 residues. V shed 3 bases and J shed 3 bases, with 8 bases lying between them. Germline loops: CDR1 MDHEN, CDR2 SYDVKM. The CDR3 DNA reads TGTGCCAGCAGTTTGTTCGGGGACACTGAAGCTTTCTTT. Encoded protein: CASSLFGDTEAFF.

The genes are TRBV19 and TRBJ2-6; D call uncertain. The germline V gene encodes CDR1 LNHDA and CDR2 SQIVND (reference sequence). V lost 3 bases, J lost 2 bases, and 8 bases lay in between. This CDR3 contains 15 residues. The chain's CDR3 is CASSIPAPGANVLTF. DNA for the CDR3: TGTGCCAGTAGTATCCCAGCTCCTGGGGCCAACGTCCTGACTTTC. The whole variable domain, remainder taken from reference TRBV19 and TRBJ2-6, is DGGITQSPKYLFRKEGQNVTLSCEQNLNHDAMYWYRQDPGQGLRLIYYSQIVNDFQKGDIAEGYSVSREKKESFPLTVTSAQKNPTAFYLCASSIPAPGANVLTFGAGSRLTVL.

The chain recombines TRBV29-1 with TRBJ2-5; D uncertain. V dropped 2 bases and J dropped 5 bases, with 9 bases sitting between them. The CDR3 totals 12 residues. The germline V gene encodes CDR1 SQVTM and CDR2 ANQGSEA. CDR3 in amino acids: CSVERNGETQYF. In nucleotides, the CDR3 is TGCAGCGTTGAACGGAATGGGGAGACCCAGTACTTC.

This chain uses TRBV19 with TRBJ1-5; unclear D gene. Trimming removed 3 bases at V and 5 bases at J, with 14 bases between. The V gene's germline CDR1 is LNHDA and CDR2 SQIVND (reference sequence). CDR3 length: 15 amino acids. For the CDR3, the DNA is TGTGCCAGTAGTATCCCGTGGAAGGTCTATCAGCCCCAGCATTTT. It encodes CASSIPWKVYQPQHF.

Remarks on this clone: The sample carries other DNA sequences with the same CDR3. The V gene is TRBV27, the J gene TRBJ2-7; TRBD1 matches 9 bases. The CDR3 has 14 residues. Trimming cost V 3 bases and J 0 bases; bases outside gene matches: 0. Per the germline V gene, CDR1 is MNHEY and CDR2 is SMNVEV (reference sequence). The CDR3 sequence: CASSLTGGSYEQYF. CDR3 nucleotide sequence: TGTGCCAGCAGTTTGACAGGGGGCTCCTACGAGCAGTACTTC.

The CDR3 nucleotides read TGTGCCAGCGTAAGAGGACAGGCGGGATATAACGAGCAGTACTTC. Amino acids: CASVRGQAGYNEQYF. V usage is TRBV7-9 and J usage is TRBJ2-7, with a possible D match to TRBD1 (7 bases). Trimming took 8 bases from V and 5 from J, leaving 22 bases between them. The CDR3 extends over 15 amino acids. CDR1 is SEHNR, CDR2 FQNEAQ, per germline (reference sequence).

V and J are TRBV7-8 and TRBJ2-7, with 7 nucleotides matching TRBD2. J was trimmed by 3 bases and V by 1 base; bases with no gene match: 6. CDR1 is SGHVS and CDR2 is FQNEAQ in the germline V gene. The CDR3 runs to 15 residues. CDR3 protein: CASSLGLAANYEQYF. CDR3 nucleotides: TGTGCCAGCAGCTTAGGGCTAGCGGCCAACTACGAGCAGTACTTC.

V gene TRBV7-9 combines with J gene TRBJ2-1, with 8 bases matching TRBD1. This CDR3 spans 15 amino acids. Germline CDR1 and CDR2: SEHNR and FQNEAQ (reference sequence). Losses at the gene ends were 0 bases for V and 5 bases for J; bases not matched to a gene: 3. The CDR3 spells CASSLAQGAHNEQFF. In DNA, the CDR3 is TGTGCCAGCAGCTTAGCCCAGGGGGCCCACAATGAGCAGTTCTTC.

The chain has TRBV30 and TRBJ2-3; 9 bases agree with TRBD1. Germline V gene lookup returns CDR1 GTSNPN and CDR2 SVGIG (reference sequence). The CDR3 loop spans 19 amino acids. V was clipped by 4 bases and J by 7 bases; unmatched bases: 24. CDR3 DNA: TGTGCCTGGACCTGGGGGACAGGGACGACCAGACCATCCGGGAATACGCAGTATTTT. Protein: CAWTWGTGTTRPSGNTQYF.

DNA for the CDR3: TGTGCCAGCACGGACCACCTAGGGGATGAGCAGTTCTTC. Translation: CASTDHLGDEQFF. The chain recombines TRBV5-4 with TRBJ2-1; D might be TRBD1 (5 bases). The germline V gene has CDR1 SGHNT and CDR2 YYREEE (reference sequence). Trimming pared 6 bases from V and 8 bases from J, leaving 15 bases between. There are 13 residues in the CDR3.

This sequence joins TRBV7-2 and TRBJ2-7; 7 nucleotides line up with TRBD2. Germline V gene sequence: CDR1 SGHTA, CDR2 FQGNSA. With V trimmed by 1 base and J by 5 bases, 5 bases remained unmatched. The CDR3 spans 14 residues. CDR3 DNA sequence: TGTGCCAGCAGCTTAGGAGGGAGGGCTCACGAGCAGTACTTC. Its translation: CASSLGGRAHEQYF.

The genes are TRBV6-6 and TRBJ2-3, with 9 bases that match TRBD2. Looked up from germline, CDR1 is MNHNY and CDR2 is SVGAGI (reference sequence). This CDR3 has 15 residues. Trimming at V came to 6 bases and at J to 1 base, leaving 5 bases not matched to a gene. In DNA, the CDR3 is TGTGCCAGCAGAATAGCGGGAGCGGGCACAGATACGCAGTATTTT. It specifies CASRIAGAGTDTQYF.

The chain uses TRBV7-9 and TRBJ2-4; D is undetermined. Germline values: CDR1 SEHNR, CDR2 FQNEAQ (reference sequence). The CDR3 contains 18 residues. V lost 2 bases, J lost 3 bases, and 20 bases lay in between. CDR3 nucleotides: TGTGCCAGCAGCTTAAAAAGAGGTGGCGCCTTAGGCAAAAACATTCAGTACTTC. It encodes CASSLKRGGALGKNIQYF.